These 15 T cell receptor beta chains share one sample of origin, sequenced in a study of blood T cell repertoires in COVID-19. Measured with immunoSEQ multiplex PCR; TCRdb has only the in-frame clones, and not every one. In the table there are about 93,000 clones, almost 90% of which are singletons. Sequences were obtained from peripheral blood. The receptor set was obtained from a human donor with active COVID-19. The donor label of this sample is uncertain.

The chain recombines TRBV5-1 with TRBJ2-7; the match to TRBD1 covers 8 bases. The CDR3 extends over 14 amino acids. CDR1 and CDR2 (germline): SGHRS, YFSETQ. The ends lost 5 bases at V and 4 bases at J; junction bases unmatched: 8. The CDR3 here is CASRYGQGLYEQYF. The CDR3 nucleotides read TGCGCCAGCAGATATGGACAGGGATTGTACGAGCAGTACTTC.

In the case of this clone: Germline and junction disagree at one end, which may indicate a read error. This chain connects TRBV28 to TRBJ1-2; perhaps TRBD1 as D (6 bases). CDR1 is MDHEN and CDR2 is SYDVKM in the germline V gene. The CDR3 runs to 13 residues. The CDR3 DNA reads as TGTACCAGCAGTTTGCGGGGGCCCTATGGCTACACCTTC. Translated, it gives CTSSLRGPYGYTF.

The CDR3 here is CASSVAGSGNTIYF. DNA of the CDR3: TGTGCCAGCAGCGTAGCAGGGTCTGGAAACACCATATATTTT. V gene TRBV9 combines with J gene TRBJ1-3; D is possibly TRBD1 (5 bases). Germline V gene data show CDR1 as SGDLS and CDR2 as YYNGEE. This CDR3 region has 14 residues. Trimming shortened V by 0 bases and J by 1 base, and 5 bases separated the two germline ends.

This chain joins TRBV5-4 and TRBJ2-5, with TRBD1 matching 8 bases. Germline V gene lookup returns CDR1 SGHNT and CDR2 YYREEE (reference sequence). The V and J ends lost 3 bases and 5 bases, in that order; junction bases with no gene match: 6. The CDR3 covers 14 residues. The CDR3 coding sequence is TGTGCCAGCAGCTCTCAGGGGGCAGGCGAGACCCAGTACTTC. Translation gives CASSSQGAGETQYF.

CDR3 DNA sequence: TGTGCCAGCAGCGGGTTCATTAGCACAGATACGCAGTATTTT. Its protein is CASSGFISTDTQYF. The chain is built from TRBV2 and TRBJ2-3; no definite D call. Trimming left V 6 bases short and J 0 bases short, with 10 bases between. The CDR3 length is 14 residues. CDR1 is SNHLY, CDR2 FYNNEI, per germline.

J is TRBJ1-2 and V is TRBV18, with 8 bases lining up with TRBD1. CDR1 and CDR2 from the germline V gene are KGHSH and LQKENI. Unmatched junction bases numbered 7, after V lost 5 bases and J lost 2 bases. The CDR3 is 15 residues long. CDR3 sequence (DNA): TGTGCCAGCTCATCACGGACAGGGAACAACTATGGCTACACCTTC. Translated, it gives CASSSRTGNNYGYTF.

For this clone: One junction end does not reproduce the germline sequence, and a read error may be involved. The rearrangement links TRBV28 to TRBJ1-1; possibly TRBD1 for D (6 bases). The germline CDR1 and CDR2 sequences are MDHEN and SYDVKM. This CDR3 region has 11 residues. The CDR3 nucleotides read TGTGCGAGCAGTCAGGGGTACGAAGCTTTCTTT. It codes for CASSQGYEAFF.

The chain employs TRBV14 and TRBJ1-5; TRBD1 matches at 8 bases. CDR1 SGHDN and CDR2 FVKESK come from the germline V gene. CDR3 length: 22 residues. J gave up 7 bases and V 2 bases, and 28 bases lay outside the gene matches. CDR3 region: CASSQISPVIGQGWVSWQPQHF. Written as DNA, the CDR3 is TGTGCCAGCAGCCAAATAAGTCCCGTGATAGGACAGGGATGGGTGAGCTGGCAGCCCCAGCATTTT.

The chain uses TRBV19 and TRBJ2-2; D remains ambiguous. The V gene's germline CDR1 is LNHDA and CDR2 SQIVND (reference sequence). There are 14 residues in the CDR3. The V end lost 7 bases, the J end lost 1 base, and 10 bases lay between the germline ends. CDR3 loop: CASNARGNTGELFF. The CDR3 nucleotides read TGTGCCAGTAACGCCCGAGGGAACACCGGGGAGCTGTTTTTT.

The genes are TRBV25-1 and TRBJ1-2; TRBD1 aligns across 8 bases. The CDR3 is made up of 13 amino acids. Germline CDR1 reads MGHDK; CDR2 reads SYGVNS. J was trimmed by 4 bases and V by 3 bases; bases with no gene match: 1. In DNA, the CDR3 is TGTGCCAGCAGTGAGGGGACAGGCTATGGCTACACCTTC. Translation gives CASSEGTGYGYTF.

In this sample, this clone turned up once. This chain links TRBV7-2 with TRBJ1-6; a possible D gene is TRBD1 (6 bases). The CDR3 sequence is 21 residues long. Germline lookup yields CDR1 SGHTA and CDR2 FQGNSA. V lost 0 bases and J 0 bases, leaving 21 bases between the germline ends. CDR3 amino acids: CASSLAGRQVQISSYNSPLHF. The CDR3 DNA sequence: TGTGCCAGCAGCTTAGCGGGTAGACAGGTCCAAATAAGCTCCTATAATTCACCCCTCCACTTT.

The chain is built from TRBV9 and TRBJ2-7; TRBD1 matches at 10 bases. V dropped 3 bases and J dropped 6; count of bases not matched to a gene: 6. The germline V gene encodes CDR1 SGDLS and CDR2 YYNGEE. There are 14 residues in the CDR3. Written as DNA, the CDR3 is TGTGCCAGCAGCGAGACAGGGGGCGCGGGCGAGCAGTACTTC. Translating gives CASSETGGAGEQYF.

The chain is built from TRBV11-2 and TRBJ1-3; possible D gene TRBD1, 5 bases. Germline CDR1 and CDR2: SGHAT and FQNNGV. The CDR3 covers 15 residues. V was clipped by 4 bases and J by 0 bases, with 10 bases between them. The CDR3 spells CASSSRQYSGNTIYF. CDR3 nucleotides: TGTGCCAGCAGCTCGCGACAGTACTCTGGAAACACCATATATTTT.

V is TRBV19 and J is TRBJ1-2; 8 bases are a match to TRBD1. Looked up from germline, CDR1 is LNHDA and CDR2 is SQIVND (reference sequence). J gave up 5 bases and V 1 base, and 6 bases lay outside the gene matches. The CDR3 is made up of 15 amino acids. The DNA of the CDR3 is TGTGCCAGTAGTATAGGTGACAGGGGAGAGTATGGCTACACCTTC. Amino acids: CASSIGDRGEYGYTF. Looking up the rest from reference TRBV19 and TRBJ1-2 gives the full variable domain: DGGITQSPKYLFRKEGQNVTLSCEQNLNHDAMYWYRQDPGQGLRLIYYSQIVNDFQKGDIAEGYSVSREKKESFPLTVTSAQKNPTAFYLCASSIGDRGEYGYTFGSGTRLTVV.

V and J are TRBV12-3 or TRBV12-4 and TRBJ2-3; D is uncertain. This CDR3 is 13 amino acids long. The germline V and J ends were trimmed by 7 bases and 6 bases, with 14 bases remaining between them. The CDR3 DNA is TGTGCCAGCACCATCCAGTCTCCCGATACGCAGTATTTT. This codes for CASTIQSPDTQYF.